This TCR beta chain comes out of a study of regulatory T cells in long-lasting Graves disease. Overall study findings and caveats: Persistent disease exhibited a predilection for TRBV28, TRBJ1-2 and TRBJ2-5. Peripheral blood, not thyroid tissue, was the sole material studied.

Germline-derived CDR1 and CDR2 are SGDLS and YYNGEE. This CDR3 is 16 amino acids long. J gave up 5 bases and V 0 bases, and 7 bases lay outside the gene matches. iRepertoire HTBI primers and Arm-PCR of CDR3 regions built TCR beta libraries. Using its own MiXCR run on the multiplex PCR reads, TCRdb lists one record per CDR3 protein. The table shows a few hundred thousand distinct CDR3 sequences, with approximately 16% occurring only once. In its sample, this clonotype was seen many times. As yet, its antigen is unknown. Time point specified: newly diagnosed GD, antithyroid drugs for less than 3 months. The TCR library used RNA extracted from PBMCs. These data were likewise used in another study, on T cells in Graves' hyperthyroidism and ophthalmopathy.

The receptor comes from a woman in her 40s with Graves disease. Sequencing used peripheral blood mononuclear cells (PBMCs), obtained at new diagnosis, from a patient treated with antithyroid drugs. This chain links TRBV9 with TRBJ2-2, with TRBD1 identical over 7 bases. The CDR3 reads CASSVGTGSETGELFF. CDR3 coding DNA: TGTGCCAGCAGCGTAGGGACAGGCAGCGAGACCGGGGAGCTGTTTTTT.